What follows describes a single TCR beta chain. Its binding antigen is unknown. The input lacks base qualities; no much larger clone sits a single base away. The cohort consisted of 650 to 850 healthy bone marrow donors. Cohort members were all nominally healthy when sampled, although unrecorded immune exposures were likely present. The donor tested CMV seronegative and was one of the 352 seronegative cohort members. Every donor gave a peripheral blood sample, and the peripheral blood mononuclear cells from that sample were used for TCR beta sequencing. The Qiagen DNeasy Blood Extraction Kit was used to extract genomic DNA from the blood cell samples. Taken from the germline V gene (reference sequence), the CDR1 and CDR2 loops are SGHKS and YYEKEE. From the cysteine through the phenylalanine, the CDR3 covers 13 amino acids. Here the CDR3 DNA is all that survives: 39 bases in frame from base 1. Trimming leaves V shorter by 2 bases and J shorter by 7 bases, with the junction holding 5 bases beyond the gene matches.

The entry originates in a study of cytomegalovirus exposure and HLA in healthy donors (dated by TCRdb to about 2017). For the study in its entirety: An earlier analysis of approximately 640 of the donors reported approximately 300 Gb of sequence data and 100 million to 140 million unique TCR beta sequences from 150 million to 200 million T cells. To decide whether each TCR beta V gene segment behaved as functional or pseudogenic, an earlier analysis of approximately 620 of the donors relied on high-throughput TCR beta sequencing. Of the roughly 400 genotyped donors, less than 85% were placed in the genetic ancestry cluster associated with self-reported Caucasian donors. Alongside the repertoire data, information on donor age, sex, ethnicity and CMV serostatus was compiled. Every repertoire in the discovery cohort had been generated on one and the same sequencing platform. About 5 DR-DQ haplotypes were handled as single units for association and clustering, since linkage in the cohort was strong. Typing coverage varied by locus: about 629-640 donors for A, B, C, DRB1 and DQB1; under 550 for DQA1; around 610 for DPA1; more than 450 for DPB1. On average, around 240,000 unique TCR beta nucleotide sequences were sequenced per donor among more than 350 genotyped donors of the cohort, with 15% to 20% of those sequences being non-productive. Besides the first cohort of 666 subjects, a separate validation cohort made up of 120 different subjects was used. The study combined high-throughput TCR immunosequencing, statistical association of individual TCRs with disease status, and machine learning to predict cytomegalovirus infection status. A later genetic analysis took genome-wide SNP genotypes for about three fifths of the roughly 700 donors and used that subset as a discovery cohort. Class I and class II HLA loci were covered by the typing at four-digit resolution. The study aimed to test whether cataloging public T cell receptors could reveal signatures of past pathogen exposure. A later analysis re-analyzed previously published TCR beta repertoires from 600 to 850 donors and added high-resolution HLA genotyping to study TCR occurrence patterns. The later analysis used no new phenotypic data to find candidate immune exposures, relying instead on TCR beta sequences and their occurrence across donors. Around 320 gigabases of sequencing data and tens of millions of unique TCR sequences were included in an early release covering 550 to 650 HLA-typed donors. Using immunosequencing, the study profiled T cell repertoires from 666 subjects and related those repertoires to cytomegalovirus serostatus. Results and caveats for the whole study, not just this receptor: A later analysis found that TCR association rates varied across HLA loci, with DRB1 alleles showing the most associated TCRs and HLA-C alleles the fewest. Several of the top co-occurrence clusters appeared to be linked to parvovirus B19, influenza, CMV and Epstein-Barr virus, according to a later analysis. A later genetic analysis associated a missense DCLRE1C variant with V-gene and J-gene trimming of TCR beta chains, and an independent cohort replicated the association. Compared with the 666-donor mean, donors in an Asian-associated ancestry cluster had fewer N-insertions in productive TCRs, according to a later genetic analysis. In a later analysis, HLA-associated TCR beta chains showed more clonal expansion and lower generation probabilities than non-associated chains that were equally common. HLA typing was unavailable for some donors at each locus, so association tests used only the typed subset. Broadly in line with IMGT annotations, most TCR beta V segments showed up in productive rearrangements about 87% or about 30% of the time in an earlier analysis of 450 to 750 of the donors. Across donors, most TCR sequences were observed very rarely, whereas some public TCRs were present in many individuals. Linkage disequilibrium might explain the correlated functional status among segregating V segments, but an unknown experimental factor could not be ruled out. When HLA alleles, especially DR and DQ, strongly co-occurred, TCR associations were difficult to assign to individual alleles. A cluster of highly shared sequence variants was judged likely to represent a technical artifact of the sequencing pipeline. Some IMGT-functional V segments, including TRBV6-2 and TRBV6-3, could not be told apart with the 87-base-pair reads, so those segments were excluded. Because counts were too low, about 17 rarely observed V segments, including chromosome 9 orphons, were excluded from the earlier analysis of some 590 of the donors. Most CMV-associated TCR beta chains appeared to be HLA-restricted in a later analysis, and the HLA associations seemed to be driven largely by CMV exposure. In the study, 164 TCR beta chains were listed as associated with cytomegalovirus. Specific HLA alleles were associated with 15,000 to 20,000 TCR beta sequences at a false discovery rate of 0.05 in a later analysis. In vitro tests confirmed that a few of the cytomegalovirus-associated TCR beta chains recognize cytomegalovirus antigens. A further reported finding was that TCR beta sequences accurately predicted the HLA-A and HLA-B alleles for most subjects in the first cohort. Roughly uniform sequencing depth across donors was assumed in presence/absence analyses, although this assumption may not hold. According to the authors, the approach could potentially be generalized to other disease states and immunological phenotypes. This cohort had only TCR beta chains sequenced, and the lack of alpha or paired-chain data limited which features could be detected. Immune exposure information for the cohort was limited to CMV serostatus. Cytomegalovirus status was reported to be diagnosed by the classifier with high specificity and sensitivity in both the original and validation cohorts.

Library creation used the immunoSEQ multiplex PCR assay. A mixture of 60 forward primers for TCR Vbeta segments and 13 reverse primers for TCR Jbeta segments was used in the multiplex PCR. Amplification of the CDR3 region of rearranged TCR beta genes was performed with a multiplex PCR assay on genomic DNA. On the Illumina HiSeq System, the amplified TCR beta libraries were sequenced as 87-base-pair reads. The published analysis was carried out like this. A later analysis counted some 74 million unique TCR beta chains across the 700 or so repertoires, and around 9.9 million of these chains were shared by at least two donors. To remove PCR and sequencing errors, raw reads were error-corrected and collapsed into unique sequences using a nearest-neighbor algorithm that merged closely related sequences. Alignment of CDR3 sequences to IMGT reference sequences was used to assign V, D and J gene segments. For a sequence to be retained, a match of at least six nucleotides to both a V gene segment and a J gene segment was required. A rearrangement counted as productive if the CDR3 had no stop codons and remained in frame with V and J, and every other rearrangement counted as non-productive. CDR3 was defined by IMGT convention, running from the second conserved V-encoded cysteine to the conserved J-encoded phenylalanine. The earlier analysis of some 540 of the donors excluded any sequence lacking an unambiguous match to a single V gene segment. An earlier analysis of approximately 590 of the donors classified V segments as functional when productive rearrangements were above 56.7% and as segregating when the standard deviation between donors was above 5%. A statistical classification framework was developed to diagnose cytomegalovirus status using the catalog of TCR beta chain sequences. In a later analysis, V and J genes were assigned by comparing TCR nucleotide sequences against IMGT/GENE-DB human TR gene sequences. Using the TCRdist pipeline, a later analysis assigned CDR3 sequences along with most-parsimonious VDJ recombination scenarios. In a later analysis, each TCR beta chain was defined by its CDR3 amino acid sequence together with its V-gene family, and reads lacking a unique V-gene family were excluded. To address suspected cross-contamination and a sequencing artifact, a later analysis removed around 600 highly shared, low-generation-probability nucleotide sequences. A later analysis calculated a clonal expansion index for each public chain from normalized within-repertoire ranks of inferred template counts. In a later analysis, generation probabilities were computed using a VDJ recombination model fitted to out-of-frame rearrangements, and the results were checked against IGoR. In a later analysis, TCR-TCR, TCR-HLA and TCR-CMV co-occurrence was scored with hypergeometric tests, and a repertoire-size bias correction was applied to TCR pairs. To estimate false discovery rates, a later analysis permuted the HLA or CMV assignments 20 times. In a later analysis, co-occurring TCRs were grouped using DBSCAN, with TCRdist sequence similarity added in when clustering inside HLA-allele-positive subsets. Co-occurrence clustering excluded repertoires with fewer than 30,000 or more than 120,000 public chains, plus five with anomalous nucleotide sharing. In TCRdb, the immuneACCESS table is reduced to in-frame sequences with V and J assigned. These tables do not hold every clone; where another copy was compared, an unresolved V gene accounts for under half, and the others remain unexplained. Clonal size and the V and J genes are those of that table, whereas D and trimming came from the DNA. Within this sample are some 170,000 clones, with about four fifths of them counted one time only. Clones ranked in the top ten supply approximately 2.6% of the sample.

The sequenced sample consisted of PBMCs. The clonotype was recovered from a female donor in good health and CMV-seronegative. The chain employs TRBV5-5 and TRBJ1-2, with TRBD1 matching 7 junction bases. The CDR3 here reads CASSFEGARGYTF. The DNA sequence reads TGTGCCAGCAGCTTTGAGGGGGCGCGTGGCTACACCTTC.